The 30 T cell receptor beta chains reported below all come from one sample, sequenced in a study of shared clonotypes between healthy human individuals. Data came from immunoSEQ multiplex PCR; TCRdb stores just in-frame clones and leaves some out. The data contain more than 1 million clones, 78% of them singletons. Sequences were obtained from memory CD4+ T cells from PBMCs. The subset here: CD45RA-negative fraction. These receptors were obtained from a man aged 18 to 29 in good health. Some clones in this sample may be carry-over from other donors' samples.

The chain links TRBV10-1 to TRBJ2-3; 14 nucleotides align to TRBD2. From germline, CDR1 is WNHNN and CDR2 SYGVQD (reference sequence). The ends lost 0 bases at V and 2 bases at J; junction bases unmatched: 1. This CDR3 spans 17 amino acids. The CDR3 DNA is TGCGCCAGCAGTGAGTCGGGACTAGCGGGAGTCACAGATACGCAGTATTTT. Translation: CASSESGLAGVTDTQYF.

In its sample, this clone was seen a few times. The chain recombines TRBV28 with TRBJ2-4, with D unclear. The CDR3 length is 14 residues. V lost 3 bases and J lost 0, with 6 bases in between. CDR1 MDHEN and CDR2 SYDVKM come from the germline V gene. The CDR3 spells CASSFSLAKNIQYF. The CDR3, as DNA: TGTGCCAGCAGTTTTTCCTTAGCCAAAAACATTCAGTACTTC. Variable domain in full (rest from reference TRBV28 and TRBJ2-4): DVKVTQSSRYLVKRTGEKVFLECVQDMDHENMFWYRQDPGLGLRLIYFSYDVKMKEKGDIPEGYSVSREKKERFSLILESASTNQTSMYLCASSFSLAKNIQYFGAGTRLSVL.

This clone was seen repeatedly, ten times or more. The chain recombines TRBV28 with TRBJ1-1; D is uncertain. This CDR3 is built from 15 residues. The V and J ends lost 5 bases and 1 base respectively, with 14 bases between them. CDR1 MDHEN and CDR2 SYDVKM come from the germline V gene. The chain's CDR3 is CASSPNLPKNTEAFF. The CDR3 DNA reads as TGTGCCAGCAGTCCAAACCTTCCCAAGAACACTGAAGCTTTCTTT.

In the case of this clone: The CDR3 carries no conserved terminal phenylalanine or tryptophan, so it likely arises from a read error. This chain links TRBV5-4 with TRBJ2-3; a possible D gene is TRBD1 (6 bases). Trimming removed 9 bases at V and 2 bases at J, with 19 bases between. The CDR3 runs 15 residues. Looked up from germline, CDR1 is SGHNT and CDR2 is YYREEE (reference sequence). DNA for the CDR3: TGTGCCAACAGTTGGGACACGAGCTCCACAGATACGCAGTATTCT. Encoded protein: CANSWDTSSTDTQYS.

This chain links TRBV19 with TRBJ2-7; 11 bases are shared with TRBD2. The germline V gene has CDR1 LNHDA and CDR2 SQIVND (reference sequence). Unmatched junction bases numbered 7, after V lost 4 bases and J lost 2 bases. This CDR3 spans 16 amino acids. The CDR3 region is CASSTLAGGSTYEQYF. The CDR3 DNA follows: TGTGCCAGTAGTACCTTAGCGGGAGGGTCGACCTACGAGCAGTACTTC.

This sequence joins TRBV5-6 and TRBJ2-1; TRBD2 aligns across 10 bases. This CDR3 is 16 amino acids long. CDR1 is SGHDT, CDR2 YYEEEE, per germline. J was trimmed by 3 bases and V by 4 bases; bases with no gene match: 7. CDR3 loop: CASSLQLAGYYNEQFF. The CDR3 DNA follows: TGTGCCAGCAGCCTCCAACTAGCGGGATACTACAATGAGCAGTTCTTC.

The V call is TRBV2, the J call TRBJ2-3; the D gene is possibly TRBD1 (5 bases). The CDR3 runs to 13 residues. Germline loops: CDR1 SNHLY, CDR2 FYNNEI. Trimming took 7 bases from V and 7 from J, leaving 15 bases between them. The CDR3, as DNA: TGTGCCAGCAATCAACCACAGGCCCATACGCAGTATTTT. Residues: CASNQPQAHTQYF.

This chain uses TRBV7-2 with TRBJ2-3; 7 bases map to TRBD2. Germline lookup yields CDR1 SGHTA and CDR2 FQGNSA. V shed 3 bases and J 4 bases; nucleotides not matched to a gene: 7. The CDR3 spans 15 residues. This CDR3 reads CASSLRSGIPDTQYF. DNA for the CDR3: TGTGCCAGCAGCTTGAGAAGCGGGATCCCAGATACGCAGTATTTT.

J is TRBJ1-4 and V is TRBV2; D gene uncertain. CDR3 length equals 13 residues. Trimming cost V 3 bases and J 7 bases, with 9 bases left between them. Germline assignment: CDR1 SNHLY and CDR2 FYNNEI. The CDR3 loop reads CASSERETEKLFF. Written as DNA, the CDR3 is TGTGCCAGCAGTGAGAGGGAAACTGAAAAACTGTTTTTT.

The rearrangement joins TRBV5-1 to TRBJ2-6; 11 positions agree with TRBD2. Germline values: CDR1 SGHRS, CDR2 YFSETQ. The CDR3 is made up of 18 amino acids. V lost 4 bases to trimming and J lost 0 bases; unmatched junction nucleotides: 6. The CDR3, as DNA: TGCGCCAGCAGCCTGGGACTAGCGGAGAGCTCTGGGGCCAACGTCCTGACTTTC. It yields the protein CASSLGLAESSGANVLTF.

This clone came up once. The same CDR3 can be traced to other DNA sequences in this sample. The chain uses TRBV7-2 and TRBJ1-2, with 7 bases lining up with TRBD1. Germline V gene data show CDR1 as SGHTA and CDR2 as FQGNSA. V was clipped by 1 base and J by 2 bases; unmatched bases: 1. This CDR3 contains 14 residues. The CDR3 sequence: CASSLVTGNYGYTF. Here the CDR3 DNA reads TGTGCCAGCAGCTTAGTGACAGGGAACTATGGCTACACCTTC.

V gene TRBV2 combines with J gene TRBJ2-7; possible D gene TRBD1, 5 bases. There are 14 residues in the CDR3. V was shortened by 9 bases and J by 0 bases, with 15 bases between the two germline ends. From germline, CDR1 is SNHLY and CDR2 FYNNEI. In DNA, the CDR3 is TGTGCCAGTTCAAGGGGTCCTAGCTCCTACGAGCAGTACTTC. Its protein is CASSRGPSSYEQYF.

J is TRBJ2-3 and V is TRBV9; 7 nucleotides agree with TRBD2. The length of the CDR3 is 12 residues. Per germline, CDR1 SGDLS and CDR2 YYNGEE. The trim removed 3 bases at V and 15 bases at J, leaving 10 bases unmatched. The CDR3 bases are TGTGCCAGCAGCGGCCGGGGAGGGTACTTTTATTTT. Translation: CASSGRGGYFYF.

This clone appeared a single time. The CDR3 region has the DNA TGTGCCAGTAGTATGGGAGTCAACTCTGGGGCCAACGTCCTGACTTTC. It specifies CASSMGVNSGANVLTF. This chain connects TRBV19 to TRBJ2-6, with a possible D match to TRBD2 (5 bases). The CDR3 contains 16 residues. Deletions cut 3 bases from V and 0 bases from J, with 9 bases between. Germline V gene lookup returns CDR1 LNHDA and CDR2 SQIVND (reference sequence).

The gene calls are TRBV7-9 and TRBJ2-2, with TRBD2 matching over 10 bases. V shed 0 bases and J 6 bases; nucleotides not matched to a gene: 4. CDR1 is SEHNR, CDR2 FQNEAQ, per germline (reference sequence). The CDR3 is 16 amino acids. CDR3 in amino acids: CASSLALAGGAGELFF. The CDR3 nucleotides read TGTGCCAGCAGCTTAGCCTTAGCGGGAGGAGCCGGGGAGCTGTTTTTT.

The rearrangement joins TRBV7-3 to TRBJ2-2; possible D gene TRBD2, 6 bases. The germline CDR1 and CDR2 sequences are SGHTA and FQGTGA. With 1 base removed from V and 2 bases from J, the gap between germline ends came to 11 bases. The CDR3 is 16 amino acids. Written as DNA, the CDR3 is TGTGCCAGCAGCTTAATTGGACTAACAAACACCGGGGAGCTGTTTTTT. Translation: CASSLIGLTNTGELFF.

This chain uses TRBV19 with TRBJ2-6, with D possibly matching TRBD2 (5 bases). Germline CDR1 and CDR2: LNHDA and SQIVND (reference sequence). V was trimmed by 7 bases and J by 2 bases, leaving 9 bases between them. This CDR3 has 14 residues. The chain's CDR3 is CASTGGPGANVLTF. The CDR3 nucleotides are TGTGCCAGTACCGGAGGTCCTGGGGCCAACGTCCTGACTTTC.

CDR3 bases: TGTGCCAGCAGCAGGACAGGGTCTGGAAACACCATATATTTT. The encoded protein is CASSRTGSGNTIYF. This chain links TRBV6-1 with TRBJ1-3, with 8 nucleotides matching TRBD1. V lost 6 bases, J lost 1 base, and 2 bases stayed unmatched. The CDR3 covers 14 residues. Germline CDR1 and CDR2: MNHNS and SASEGT.

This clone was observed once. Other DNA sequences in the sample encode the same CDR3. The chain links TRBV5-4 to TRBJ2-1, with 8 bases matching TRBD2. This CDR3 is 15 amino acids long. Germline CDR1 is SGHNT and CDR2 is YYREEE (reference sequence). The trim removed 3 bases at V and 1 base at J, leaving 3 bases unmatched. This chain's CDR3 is CASSSSGRSYNEQFF. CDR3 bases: TGTGCCAGCAGCTCCAGCGGGAGATCCTACAATGAGCAGTTCTTC.

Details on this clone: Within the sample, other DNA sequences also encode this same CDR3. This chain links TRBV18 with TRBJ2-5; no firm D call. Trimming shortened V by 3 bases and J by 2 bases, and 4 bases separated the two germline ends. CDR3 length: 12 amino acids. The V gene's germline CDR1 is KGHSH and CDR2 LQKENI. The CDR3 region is CASSPGQETQYF. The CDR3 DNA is TGTGCCAGCTCACCGGGGCAAGAGACCCAGTACTTC.

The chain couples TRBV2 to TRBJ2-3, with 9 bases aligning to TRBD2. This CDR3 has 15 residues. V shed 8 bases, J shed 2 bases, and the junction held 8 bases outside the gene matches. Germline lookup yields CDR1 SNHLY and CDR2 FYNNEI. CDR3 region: CASSGGRANTDTQYF. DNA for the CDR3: TGTGCCAGCTCTGGCGGGAGGGCCAACACAGATACGCAGTATTTT. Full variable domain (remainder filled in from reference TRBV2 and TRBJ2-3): EPEVTQTPSHQVTQMGQEVILRCVPISNHLYFYWYRQILGQKVEFLVSFYNNEISEKSEIFDDQFSVERPDGSNFTLKIRSTKLEDSAMYFCASSGGRANTDTQYFGPGTRLTVL.

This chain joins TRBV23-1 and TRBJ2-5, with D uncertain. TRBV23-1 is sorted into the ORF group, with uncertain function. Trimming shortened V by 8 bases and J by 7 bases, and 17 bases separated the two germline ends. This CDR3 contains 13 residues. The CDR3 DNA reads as TGCGCCAGCCGTATGACCCCGGATACGACCCAGTACTTC. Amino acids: CASRMTPDTTQYF.

CDR3 bases: TGTGCCAGCTCACAGGGGACAGGGGGCACCACTGAAGCTTTCTTT. This codes for CASSQGTGGTTEAFF. This rearrangement joins TRBV18 to TRBJ1-1, with 12 bases fitting TRBD1. The germline V gene has CDR1 KGHSH and CDR2 LQKENI. This CDR3 has 15 amino acids. The V and J ends lost 4 bases and 4 bases, in that order; junction bases with no gene match: 4.

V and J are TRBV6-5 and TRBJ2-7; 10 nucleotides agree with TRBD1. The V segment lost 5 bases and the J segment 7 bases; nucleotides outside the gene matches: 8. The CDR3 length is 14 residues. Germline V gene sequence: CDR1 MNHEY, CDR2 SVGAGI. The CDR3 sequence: CASSERQGASEQYF. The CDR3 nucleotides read TGTGCCAGCAGTGAAAGACAGGGGGCGAGTGAGCAGTACTTC.

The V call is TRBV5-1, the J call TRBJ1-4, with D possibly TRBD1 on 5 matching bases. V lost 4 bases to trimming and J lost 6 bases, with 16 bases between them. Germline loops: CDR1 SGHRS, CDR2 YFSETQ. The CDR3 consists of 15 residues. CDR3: CASSGGRGADEKLFF. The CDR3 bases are TGCGCCAGCAGCGGAGGGAGGGGTGCGGATGAAAAACTGTTTTTT. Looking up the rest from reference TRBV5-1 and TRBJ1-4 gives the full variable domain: KAGVTQTPRYLIKTRGQQVTLSCSPISGHRSVSWYQQTPGQGLQFLFEYFSETQRNKGNFPGRFSGRQFSNSRSEMNVSTLELGDSALYLCASSGGRGADEKLFFGSGTQLSVL.

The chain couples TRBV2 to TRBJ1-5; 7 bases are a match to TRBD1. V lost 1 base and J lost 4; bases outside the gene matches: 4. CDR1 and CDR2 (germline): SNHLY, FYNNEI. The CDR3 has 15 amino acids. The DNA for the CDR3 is TGTGCCAGCAGTGAAGGGGGACAGCCTAATCAGCCCCAGCATTTT. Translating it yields CASSEGGQPNQPQHF.

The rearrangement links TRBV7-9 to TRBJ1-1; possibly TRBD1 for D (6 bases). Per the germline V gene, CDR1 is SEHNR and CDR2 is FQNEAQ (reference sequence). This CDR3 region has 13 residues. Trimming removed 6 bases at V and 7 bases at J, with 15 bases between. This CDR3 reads CASRVRGADEAFF. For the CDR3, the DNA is TGTGCCAGCAGGGTCCGGGGGGCTGATGAAGCTTTCTTT.

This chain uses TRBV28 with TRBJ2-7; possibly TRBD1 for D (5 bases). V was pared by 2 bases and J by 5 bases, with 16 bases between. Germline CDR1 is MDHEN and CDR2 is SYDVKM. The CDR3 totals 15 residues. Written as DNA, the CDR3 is TGTGCCAGCAGTTTAGTGTCAGGGCGCGGCGACGAGCAGTACTTC. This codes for CASSLVSGRGDEQYF.

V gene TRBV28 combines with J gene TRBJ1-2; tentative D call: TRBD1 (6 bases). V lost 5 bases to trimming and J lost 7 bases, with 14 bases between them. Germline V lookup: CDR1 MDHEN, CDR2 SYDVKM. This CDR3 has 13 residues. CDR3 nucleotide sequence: TGTGCCAGCAGTCCGGGAAGGGACACTGGCTACACCTTC. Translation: CASSPGRDTGYTF.

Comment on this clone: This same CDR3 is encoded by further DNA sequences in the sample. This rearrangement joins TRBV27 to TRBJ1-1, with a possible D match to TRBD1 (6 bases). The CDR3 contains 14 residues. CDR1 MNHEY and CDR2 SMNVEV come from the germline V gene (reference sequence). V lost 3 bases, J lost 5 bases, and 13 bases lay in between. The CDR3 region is CASSFRGARTEAFF. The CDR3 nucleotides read TGTGCCAGCAGTTTCCGGGGGGCGCGGACTGAAGCTTTCTTT.